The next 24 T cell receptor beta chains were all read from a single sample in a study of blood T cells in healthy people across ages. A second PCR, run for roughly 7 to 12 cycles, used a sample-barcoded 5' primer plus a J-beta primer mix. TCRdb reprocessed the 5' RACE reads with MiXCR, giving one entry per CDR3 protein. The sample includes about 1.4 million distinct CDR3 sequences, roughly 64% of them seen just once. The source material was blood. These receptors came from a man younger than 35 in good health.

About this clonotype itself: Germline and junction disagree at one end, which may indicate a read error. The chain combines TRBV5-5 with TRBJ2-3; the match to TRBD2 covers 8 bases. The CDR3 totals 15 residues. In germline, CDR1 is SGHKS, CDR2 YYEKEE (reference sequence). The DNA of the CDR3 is TGTACCAGCAGCTTGAAGGGACTAGACACAGATACGCAGTATTTT. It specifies CTSSLKGLDTDTQYF.

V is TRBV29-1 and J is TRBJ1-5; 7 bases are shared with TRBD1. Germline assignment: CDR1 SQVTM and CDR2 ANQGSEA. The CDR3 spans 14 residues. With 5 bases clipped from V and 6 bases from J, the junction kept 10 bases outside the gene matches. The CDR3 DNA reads TGCAGCGTTCTGTGGGGGACAGAAAGTCAGCCCCAGCATTTT. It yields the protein CSVLWGTESQPQHF.

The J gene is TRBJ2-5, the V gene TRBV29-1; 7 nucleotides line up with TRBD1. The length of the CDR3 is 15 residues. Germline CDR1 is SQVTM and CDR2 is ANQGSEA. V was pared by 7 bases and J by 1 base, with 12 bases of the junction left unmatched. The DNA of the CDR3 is TGCAGCGGGTTTTACAGGGGTGACATCCAAGAGACCCAGTACTTC. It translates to CSGFYRGDIQETQYF. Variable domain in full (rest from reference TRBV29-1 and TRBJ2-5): SAVISQKPSRDICQRGTSLTIQCQVDSQVTMMFWYRQQPGQSLTLIATANQGSEATYESGFVIDKFPISRPNLTFSTLTVSNMSPEDSSIYLCSGFYRGDIQETQYFGPGTRLLVL.

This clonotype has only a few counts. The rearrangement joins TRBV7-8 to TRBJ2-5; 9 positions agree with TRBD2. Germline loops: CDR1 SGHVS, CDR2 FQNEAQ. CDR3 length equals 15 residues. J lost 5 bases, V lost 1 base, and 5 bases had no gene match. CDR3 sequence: CASSLGSLAGETQYF. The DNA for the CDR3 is TGTGCCAGCAGCTTAGGGTCCCTAGCGGGGGAGACCCAGTACTTC.

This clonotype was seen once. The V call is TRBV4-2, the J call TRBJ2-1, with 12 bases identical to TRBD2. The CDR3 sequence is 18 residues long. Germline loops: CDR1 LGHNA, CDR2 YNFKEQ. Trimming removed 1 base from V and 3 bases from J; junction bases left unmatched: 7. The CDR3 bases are TGTGCCAGCAGCCAAGTGGCTAGCGGGGGGGTCGACTACAATGAGCAGTTCTTC. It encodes CASSQVASGGVDYNEQFF.

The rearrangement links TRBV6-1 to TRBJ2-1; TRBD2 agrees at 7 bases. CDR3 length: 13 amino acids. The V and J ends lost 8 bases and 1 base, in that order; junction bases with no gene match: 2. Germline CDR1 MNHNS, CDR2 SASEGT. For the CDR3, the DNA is TGTGCCAGCCTAGCGGCTTCCTACAATGAGCAGTTCTTC. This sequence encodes CASLAASYNEQFF.

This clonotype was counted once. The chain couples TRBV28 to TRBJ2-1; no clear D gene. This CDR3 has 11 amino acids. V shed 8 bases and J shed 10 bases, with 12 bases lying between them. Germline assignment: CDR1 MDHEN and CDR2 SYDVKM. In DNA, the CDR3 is TGTGCCAGCCAACAGTCTGTCGAGCAGTTCTTC. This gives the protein CASQQSVEQFF.

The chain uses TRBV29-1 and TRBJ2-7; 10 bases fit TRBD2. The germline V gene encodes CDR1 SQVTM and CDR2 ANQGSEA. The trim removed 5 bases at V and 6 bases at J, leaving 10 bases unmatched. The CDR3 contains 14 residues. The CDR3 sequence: CSVKGLATSLEQYF. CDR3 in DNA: TGCAGCGTTAAGGGACTAGCGACGAGTCTCGAGCAGTACTTC.

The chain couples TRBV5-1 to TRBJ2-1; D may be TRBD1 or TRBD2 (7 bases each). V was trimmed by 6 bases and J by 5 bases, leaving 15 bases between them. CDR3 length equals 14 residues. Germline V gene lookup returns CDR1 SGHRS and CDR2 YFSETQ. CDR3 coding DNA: TGCGCCAGCACCCAGGGGGGGCTGAACAATGAGCAGTTCTTC. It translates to CASTQGGLNNEQFF.

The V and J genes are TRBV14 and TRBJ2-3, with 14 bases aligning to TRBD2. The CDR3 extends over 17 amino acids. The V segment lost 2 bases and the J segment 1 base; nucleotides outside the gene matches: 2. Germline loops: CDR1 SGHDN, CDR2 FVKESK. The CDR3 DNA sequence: TGTGCCAGCAGCCAACCGGGACTAGCGGGGGGCACAGATACGCAGTATTTT. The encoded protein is CASSQPGLAGGTDTQYF.

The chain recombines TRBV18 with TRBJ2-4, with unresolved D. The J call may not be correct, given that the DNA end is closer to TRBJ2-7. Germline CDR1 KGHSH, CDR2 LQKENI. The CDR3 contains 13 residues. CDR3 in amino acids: CASSPRSQLEQYF. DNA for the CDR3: TGTGCCAGCTCACCAAGGTCTCAGCTCGAGCAGTACTTC.

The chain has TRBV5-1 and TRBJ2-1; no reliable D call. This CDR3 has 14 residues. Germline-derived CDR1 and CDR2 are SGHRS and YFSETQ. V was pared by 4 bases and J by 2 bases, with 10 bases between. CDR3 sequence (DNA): TGCGCCAGCAGCCACCTAGAAGCCTACAATGAGCAGTTCTTC. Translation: CASSHLEAYNEQFF. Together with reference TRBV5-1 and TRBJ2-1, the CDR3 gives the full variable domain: KAGVTQTPRYLIKTRGQQVTLSCSPISGHRSVSWYQQTPGQGLQFLFEYFSETQRNKGNFPGRFSGRQFSNSRSEMNVSTLELGDSALYLCASSHLEAYNEQFFGPGTRLTVL.

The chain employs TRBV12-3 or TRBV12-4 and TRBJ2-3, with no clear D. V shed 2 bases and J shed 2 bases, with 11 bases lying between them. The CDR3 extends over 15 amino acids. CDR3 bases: TGTGCCAGCAGTTTATCCATAGAACCCACAGATACGCAGTATTTT. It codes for CASSLSIEPTDTQYF.

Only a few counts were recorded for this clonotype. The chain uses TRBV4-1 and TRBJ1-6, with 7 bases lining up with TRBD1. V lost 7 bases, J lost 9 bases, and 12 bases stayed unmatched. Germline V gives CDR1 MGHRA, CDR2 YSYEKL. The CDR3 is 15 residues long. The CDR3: CASKEGAQSSSPLHF. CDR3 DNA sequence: TGCGCCAGCAAGGAGGGGGCGCAGAGTAGTTCACCCCTCCACTTT.

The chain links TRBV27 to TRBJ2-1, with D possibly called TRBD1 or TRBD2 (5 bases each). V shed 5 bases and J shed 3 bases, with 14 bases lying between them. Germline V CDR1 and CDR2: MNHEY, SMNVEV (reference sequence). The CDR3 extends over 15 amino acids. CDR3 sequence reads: CASSPGALGYNEQFF. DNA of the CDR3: TGTGCCAGCAGTCCCGGGGCCTTAGGCTACAATGAGCAGTTCTTC.

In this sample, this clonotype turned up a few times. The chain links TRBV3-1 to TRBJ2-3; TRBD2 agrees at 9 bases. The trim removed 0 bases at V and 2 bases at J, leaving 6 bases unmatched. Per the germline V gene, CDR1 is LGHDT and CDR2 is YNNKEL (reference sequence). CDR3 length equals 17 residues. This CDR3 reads CASSQDRLAGFTDTQYF. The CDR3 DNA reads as TGTGCCAGCAGCCAAGATCGGCTAGCGGGATTCACAGATACGCAGTATTTT.

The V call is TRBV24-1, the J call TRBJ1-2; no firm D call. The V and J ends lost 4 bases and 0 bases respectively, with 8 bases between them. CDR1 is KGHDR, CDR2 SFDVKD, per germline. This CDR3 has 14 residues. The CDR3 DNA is TGTGCCACCAGTGAAGGAGGACCTAACTATGGCTACACCTTC. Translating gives CATSEGGPNYGYTF.

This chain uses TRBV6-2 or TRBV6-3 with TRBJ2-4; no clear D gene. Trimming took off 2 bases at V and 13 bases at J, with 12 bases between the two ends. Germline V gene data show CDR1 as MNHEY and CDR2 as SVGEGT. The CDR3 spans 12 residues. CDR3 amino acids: CASSYRVAEQYF. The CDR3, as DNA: TGTGCCAGCAGTTACCGCGTGGCAGAGCAGTACTTC.

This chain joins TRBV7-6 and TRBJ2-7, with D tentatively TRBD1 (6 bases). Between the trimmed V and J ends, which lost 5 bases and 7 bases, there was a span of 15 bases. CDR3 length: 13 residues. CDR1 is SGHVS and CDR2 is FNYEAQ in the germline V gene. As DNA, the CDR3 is TGTGCCAGCAGCGCCCCCGGGACAAGAGAGCAGTACTTC. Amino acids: CASSAPGTREQYF.

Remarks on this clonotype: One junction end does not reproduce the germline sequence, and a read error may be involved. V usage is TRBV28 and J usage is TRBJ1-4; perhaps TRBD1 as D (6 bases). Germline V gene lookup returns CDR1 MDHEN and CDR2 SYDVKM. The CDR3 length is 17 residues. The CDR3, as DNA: TGCGCCAGCAGTTCCTGGACAGATGCAGCAACTAATGAAAAACTGTTTTTT. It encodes CASSSWTDAATNEKLFF.

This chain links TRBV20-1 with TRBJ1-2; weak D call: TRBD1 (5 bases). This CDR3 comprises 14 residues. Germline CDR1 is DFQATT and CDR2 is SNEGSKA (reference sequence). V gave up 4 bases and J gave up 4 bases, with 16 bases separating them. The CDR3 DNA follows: TGCAGTGCTAAAAGGGACCGTAGCTTCTATGGCTACACCTTC. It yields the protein CSAKRDRSFYGYTF.

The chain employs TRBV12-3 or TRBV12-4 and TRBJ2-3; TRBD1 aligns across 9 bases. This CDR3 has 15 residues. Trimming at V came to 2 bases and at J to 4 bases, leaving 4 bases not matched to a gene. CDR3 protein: CASSLNRGQADTQYF. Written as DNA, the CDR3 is TGTGCCAGCAGTTTAAACAGGGGGCAGGCAGATACGCAGTATTTT.

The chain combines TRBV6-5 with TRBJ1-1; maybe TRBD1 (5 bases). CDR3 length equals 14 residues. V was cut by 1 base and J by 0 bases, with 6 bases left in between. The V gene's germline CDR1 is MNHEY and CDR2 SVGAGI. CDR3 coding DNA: TGTGCCAGCAGTTACTTGGACATGAACACTGAAGCTTTCTTT. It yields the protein CASSYLDMNTEAFF.

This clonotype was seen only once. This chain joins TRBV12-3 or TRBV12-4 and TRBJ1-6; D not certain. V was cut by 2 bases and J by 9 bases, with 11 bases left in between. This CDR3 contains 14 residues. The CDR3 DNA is TGTGCCAGCAGTTTATATTCTGTAGGTTCACCCCTCCACTTT. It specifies CASSLYSVGSPLHF.